This TCR beta chain was captured in a study of OX40 agonist ivuxolimab in advanced cancers. This CDR3 has 14 residues. Deletions cut 6 bases from V and 0 bases from J, with 12 bases between. From germline, CDR1 is SGHVS and CDR2 FQNEAQ. The protocol was immunoSEQ multiplex PCR, while the TCRdb copy is restricted to in-frame clones and leaves out a portion. The sample contains under 45,000 clones, around 80% of which appear only once. Study observations and caveats: Dosing at 0.1 to 3.0 mg/kg was accompanied by clonal expansion of CD4+ and CD8+ blood T cells by week 6.

In its sample, this clone ranks as medium-sized (0.01 to 0.1%). Its antigen is unknown. The genes are TRBV7-8 and TRBJ2-7; tentatively, D is TRBD2 (7 bases). The clonotype comes from an adult with an advanced solid tumor such as melanoma, head and neck, liver or kidney cancer. The sequencing used CD4+ or CD8+ T cells sorted from blood, collected in a trial of the OX40 agonist ivuxolimab. The CDR3 is CASRSGGSSYEQYF. The CDR3, as DNA: TGTGCCAGCAGGTCGGGGGGCAGCTCCTACGAGCAGTACTTC. The variable domain in full, with the rest retrieved from reference TRBV7-8 and TRBJ2-7, is GAGVSQSPRYKVAKRGQDVALRCDPISGHVSLFWYQQALGQGPEFLTYFQNEAQLDKSGLPSDRFFAERPEGSVSTLKIQRTQQEDSAVYLCASRSGGSSYEQYFGPGTRLTVT.